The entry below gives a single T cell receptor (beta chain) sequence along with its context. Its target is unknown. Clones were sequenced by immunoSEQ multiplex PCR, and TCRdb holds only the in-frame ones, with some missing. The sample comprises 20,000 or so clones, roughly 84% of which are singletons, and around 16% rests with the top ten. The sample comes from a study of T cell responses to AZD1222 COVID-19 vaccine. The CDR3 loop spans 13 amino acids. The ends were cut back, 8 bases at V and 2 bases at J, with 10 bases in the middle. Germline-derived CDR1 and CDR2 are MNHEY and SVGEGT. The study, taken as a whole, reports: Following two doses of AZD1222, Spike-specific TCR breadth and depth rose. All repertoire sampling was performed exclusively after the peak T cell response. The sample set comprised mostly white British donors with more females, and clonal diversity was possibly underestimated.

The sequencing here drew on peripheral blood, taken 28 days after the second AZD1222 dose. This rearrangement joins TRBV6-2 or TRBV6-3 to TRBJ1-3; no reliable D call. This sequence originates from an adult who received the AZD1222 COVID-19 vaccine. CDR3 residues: CASCQAPGNTIYF. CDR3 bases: TGTGCCAGCTGCCAGGCCCCTGGAAACACCATATATTTT.